This TCR beta chain was identified in a study of T cell responses to AZD1222 COVID-19 vaccine. Study-wide results and limits: Epitopes outside B.1.351 and B.1.1.7 mutated regions reportedly drew nearly half of spike TCRs. Two AZD1222 administrations were followed by greater Spike-specific TCR breadth and depth. Spike as a whole was targeted by vaccine-associated CD4 TCRs, dominant at 160-218 and 743-854. Repertoire samples came only from after the peak T cell response.

This clone was counted only a few times. Its antigen is as yet unknown. The table came from immunoSEQ multiplex PCR; TCRdb's copy has only in-frame clones and leaves some out. The profile shows about 150,000 clones, around 88% of them singletons. V shed 7 bases, J shed 8 bases, and the junction held 11 bases outside the gene matches. Germline CDR1 LNHDA, CDR2 SQIVND (reference sequence). The CDR3 is 15 residues long. The receptor comes from an adult in good health. Sequenced material: peripheral blood, taken on day 0 of AZD1222 vaccination. The chain recombines TRBV19 with TRBJ2-1; 10 nucleotides line up with TRBD2. The CDR3 loop is CASNPSPSGGYEQFF. DNA of the CDR3: TGTGCCAGTAACCCTTCCCCTAGCGGGGGTTATGAGCAGTTCTTC.